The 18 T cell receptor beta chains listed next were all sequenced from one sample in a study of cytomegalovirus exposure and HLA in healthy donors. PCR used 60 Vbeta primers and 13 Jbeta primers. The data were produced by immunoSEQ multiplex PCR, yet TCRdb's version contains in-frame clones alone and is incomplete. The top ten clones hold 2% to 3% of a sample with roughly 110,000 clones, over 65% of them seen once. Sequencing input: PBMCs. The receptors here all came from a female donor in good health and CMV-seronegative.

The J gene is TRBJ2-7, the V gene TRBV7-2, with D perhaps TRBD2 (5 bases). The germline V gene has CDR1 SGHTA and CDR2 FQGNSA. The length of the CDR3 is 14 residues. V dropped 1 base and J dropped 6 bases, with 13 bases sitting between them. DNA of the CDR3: TGTGCCAGCAGCTTAGGCGGGTCGGAGCGCGAGCAGTACTTC. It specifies CASSLGGSEREQYF.

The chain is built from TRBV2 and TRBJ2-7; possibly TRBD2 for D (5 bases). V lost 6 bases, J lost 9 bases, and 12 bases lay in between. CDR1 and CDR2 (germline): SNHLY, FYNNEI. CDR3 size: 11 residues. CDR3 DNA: TGTGCCAGCAGCCTAGGACTCGGGCAGTACTTC. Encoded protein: CASSLGLGQYF.

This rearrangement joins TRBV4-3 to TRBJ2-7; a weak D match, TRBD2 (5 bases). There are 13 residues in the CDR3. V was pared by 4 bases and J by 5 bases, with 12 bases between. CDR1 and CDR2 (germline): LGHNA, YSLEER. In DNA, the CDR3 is TGCGCCAGCAGCCCAAACTCGGGGAACGAGCAGTACTTC. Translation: CASSPNSGNEQYF.

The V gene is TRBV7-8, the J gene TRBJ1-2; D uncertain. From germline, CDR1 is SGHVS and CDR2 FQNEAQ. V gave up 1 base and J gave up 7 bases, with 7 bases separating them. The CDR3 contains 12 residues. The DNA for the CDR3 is TGTGCCAGCAGCTTAGGCCCGAGTGGCTACACCTTC. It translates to CASSLGPSGYTF.

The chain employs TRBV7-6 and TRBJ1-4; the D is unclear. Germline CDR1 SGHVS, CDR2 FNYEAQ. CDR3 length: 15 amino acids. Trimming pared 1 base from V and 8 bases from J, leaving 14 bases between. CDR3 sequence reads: CASSLGGGSGEKLFF. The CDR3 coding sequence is TGTGCCAGCAGCTTAGGAGGAGGGTCTGGGGAAAAACTGTTTTTT.

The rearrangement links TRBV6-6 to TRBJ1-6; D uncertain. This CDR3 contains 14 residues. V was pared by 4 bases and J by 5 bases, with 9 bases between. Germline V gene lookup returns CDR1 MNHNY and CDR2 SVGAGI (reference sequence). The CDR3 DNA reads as TGTGCCAGCAGTTTCTGGGAGAATAATTCACCCCTCCACTTT. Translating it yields CASSFWENNSPLHF.

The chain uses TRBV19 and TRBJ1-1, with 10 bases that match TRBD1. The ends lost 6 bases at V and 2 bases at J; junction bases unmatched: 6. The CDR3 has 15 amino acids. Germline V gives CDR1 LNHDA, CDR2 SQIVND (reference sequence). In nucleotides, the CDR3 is TGTGCCAGTAGGGGACAGGGGCATCCTAACACTGAAGCTTTCTTT. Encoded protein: CASRGQGHPNTEAFF.

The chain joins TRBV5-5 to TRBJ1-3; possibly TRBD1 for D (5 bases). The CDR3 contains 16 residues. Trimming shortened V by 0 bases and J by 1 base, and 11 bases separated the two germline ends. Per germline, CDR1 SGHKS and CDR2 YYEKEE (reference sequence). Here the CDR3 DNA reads TGTGCCAGCAGCTTGGCCTTTCGACAGTCTGGAAACACCATATATTTT. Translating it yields CASSLAFRQSGNTIYF.

The CDR3 nucleotides are TGCGCCAGCAGCATCGGGACTAGCTGGGCAGAGACCCAGTACTTC. This gives the protein CASSIGTSWAETQYF. The chain employs TRBV4-3 and TRBJ2-5; 9 positions match TRBD2. The V gene end was trimmed by 5 bases and the J gene end by 4 bases; junction bases not matched to a gene: 8. This CDR3 spans 15 amino acids. Germline V gene data show CDR1 as LGHNA and CDR2 as YSLEER.

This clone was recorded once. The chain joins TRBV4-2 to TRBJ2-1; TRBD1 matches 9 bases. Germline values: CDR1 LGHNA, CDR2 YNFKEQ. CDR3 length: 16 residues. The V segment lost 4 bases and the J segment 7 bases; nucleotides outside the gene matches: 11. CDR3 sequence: CASSPTPGQGFNEQFF. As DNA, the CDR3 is TGTGCCAGCAGCCCGACCCCGGGACAGGGCTTTAATGAGCAGTTCTTC.

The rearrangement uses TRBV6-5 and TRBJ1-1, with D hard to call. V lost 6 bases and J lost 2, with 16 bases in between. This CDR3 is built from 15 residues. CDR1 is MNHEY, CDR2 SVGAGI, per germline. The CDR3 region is CASSPLGRINTEAFF. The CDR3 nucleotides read TGTGCCAGCAGCCCCTTGGGCAGAATTAACACTGAAGCTTTCTTT.

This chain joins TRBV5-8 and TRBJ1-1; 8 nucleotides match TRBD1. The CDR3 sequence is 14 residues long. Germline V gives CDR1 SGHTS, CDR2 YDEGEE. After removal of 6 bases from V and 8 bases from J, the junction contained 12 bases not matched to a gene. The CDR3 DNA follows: TGTGCCAGCATAATAGCACAGGGGGTGGGAGAAGCTTTCTTT. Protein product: CASIIAQGVGEAFF. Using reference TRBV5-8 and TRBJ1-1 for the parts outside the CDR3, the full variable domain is EAGVTQSPTHLIKTRGQQATLRCSPISGHTSVYWYQQALGLGLQFLLWYDEGEERNRGNFPPRFSGRQFPNYSSELNVNALELEDSALYLCASIIAQGVGEAFFGQGTRLTVV.

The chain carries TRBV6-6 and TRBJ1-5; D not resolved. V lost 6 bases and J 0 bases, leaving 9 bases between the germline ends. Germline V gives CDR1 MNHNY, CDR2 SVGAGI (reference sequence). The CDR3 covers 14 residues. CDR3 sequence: CASSRSLSNQPQHF. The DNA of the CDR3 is TGTGCCAGCAGCCGGAGCCTTAGCAATCAGCCCCAGCATTTT.

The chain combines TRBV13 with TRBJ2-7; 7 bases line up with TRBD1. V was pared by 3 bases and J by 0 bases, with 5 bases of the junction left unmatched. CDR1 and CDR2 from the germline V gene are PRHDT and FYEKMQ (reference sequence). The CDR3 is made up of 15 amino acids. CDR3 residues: CASSFARGYSYEQYF. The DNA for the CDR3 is TGTGCCAGCAGCTTCGCCAGGGGGTACTCCTACGAGCAGTACTTC. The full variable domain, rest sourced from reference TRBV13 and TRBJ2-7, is AAGVIQSPRHLIKEKRETATLKCYPIPRHDTVYWYQQGPGQDPQFLISFYEKMQSDKGSIPDRFSAQQFSDYHSELNMSSLELGDSALYFCASSFARGYSYEQYFGPGTRLTVT.

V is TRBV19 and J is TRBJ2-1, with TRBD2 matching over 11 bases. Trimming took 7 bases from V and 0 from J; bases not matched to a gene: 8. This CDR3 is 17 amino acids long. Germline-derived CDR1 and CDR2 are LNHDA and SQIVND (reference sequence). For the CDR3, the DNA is TGTGCCAGTACCAAACTAGCGGGGGCTAGCTCCTACAATGAGCAGTTCTTC. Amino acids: CASTKLAGASSYNEQFF.

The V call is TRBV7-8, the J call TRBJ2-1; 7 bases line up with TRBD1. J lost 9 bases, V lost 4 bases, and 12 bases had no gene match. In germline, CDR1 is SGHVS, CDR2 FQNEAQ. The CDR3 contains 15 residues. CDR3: CASSSGTAVSGEQFF. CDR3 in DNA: TGTGCCAGCAGCTCCGGGACAGCTGTCTCAGGTGAGCAGTTCTTC.

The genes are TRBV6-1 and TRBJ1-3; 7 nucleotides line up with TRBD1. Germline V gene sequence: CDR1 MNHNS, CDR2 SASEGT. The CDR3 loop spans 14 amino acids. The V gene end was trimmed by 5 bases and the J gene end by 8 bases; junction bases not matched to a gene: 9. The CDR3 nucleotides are TGTGCCAGCAGTCCGACAGGGCAGGCGGACACCATATATTTT. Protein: CASSPTGQADTIYF.

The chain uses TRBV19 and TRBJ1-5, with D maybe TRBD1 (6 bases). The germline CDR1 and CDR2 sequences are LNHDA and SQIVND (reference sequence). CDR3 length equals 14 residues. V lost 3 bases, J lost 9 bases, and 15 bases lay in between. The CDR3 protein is CASSIGRGSGPQHF. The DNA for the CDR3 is TGTGCCAGTAGTATCGGCAGGGGAAGTGGGCCCCAGCATTTT.